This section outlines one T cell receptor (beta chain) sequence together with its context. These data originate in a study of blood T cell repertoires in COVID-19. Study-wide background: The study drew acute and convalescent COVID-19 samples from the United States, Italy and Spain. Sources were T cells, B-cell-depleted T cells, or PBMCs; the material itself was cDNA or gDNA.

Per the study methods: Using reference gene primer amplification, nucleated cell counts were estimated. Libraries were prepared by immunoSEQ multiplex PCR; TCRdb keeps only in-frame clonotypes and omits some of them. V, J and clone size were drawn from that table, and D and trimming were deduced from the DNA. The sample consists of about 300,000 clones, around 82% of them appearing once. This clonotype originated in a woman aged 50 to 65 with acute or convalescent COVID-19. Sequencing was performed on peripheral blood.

The CDR3: CASSLTADTQYF. The CDR3 DNA sequence: TGTGCCAGCAGCTTAACAGCAGATACGCAGTATTTT. The chain has TRBV7-9 and TRBJ2-3, with D hard to call. Trimming removed 2 bases at V and 4 bases at J, with 4 bases between. Germline V gene lookup returns CDR1 SEHNR and CDR2 FQNEAQ (reference sequence). This CDR3 is built from 12 residues.